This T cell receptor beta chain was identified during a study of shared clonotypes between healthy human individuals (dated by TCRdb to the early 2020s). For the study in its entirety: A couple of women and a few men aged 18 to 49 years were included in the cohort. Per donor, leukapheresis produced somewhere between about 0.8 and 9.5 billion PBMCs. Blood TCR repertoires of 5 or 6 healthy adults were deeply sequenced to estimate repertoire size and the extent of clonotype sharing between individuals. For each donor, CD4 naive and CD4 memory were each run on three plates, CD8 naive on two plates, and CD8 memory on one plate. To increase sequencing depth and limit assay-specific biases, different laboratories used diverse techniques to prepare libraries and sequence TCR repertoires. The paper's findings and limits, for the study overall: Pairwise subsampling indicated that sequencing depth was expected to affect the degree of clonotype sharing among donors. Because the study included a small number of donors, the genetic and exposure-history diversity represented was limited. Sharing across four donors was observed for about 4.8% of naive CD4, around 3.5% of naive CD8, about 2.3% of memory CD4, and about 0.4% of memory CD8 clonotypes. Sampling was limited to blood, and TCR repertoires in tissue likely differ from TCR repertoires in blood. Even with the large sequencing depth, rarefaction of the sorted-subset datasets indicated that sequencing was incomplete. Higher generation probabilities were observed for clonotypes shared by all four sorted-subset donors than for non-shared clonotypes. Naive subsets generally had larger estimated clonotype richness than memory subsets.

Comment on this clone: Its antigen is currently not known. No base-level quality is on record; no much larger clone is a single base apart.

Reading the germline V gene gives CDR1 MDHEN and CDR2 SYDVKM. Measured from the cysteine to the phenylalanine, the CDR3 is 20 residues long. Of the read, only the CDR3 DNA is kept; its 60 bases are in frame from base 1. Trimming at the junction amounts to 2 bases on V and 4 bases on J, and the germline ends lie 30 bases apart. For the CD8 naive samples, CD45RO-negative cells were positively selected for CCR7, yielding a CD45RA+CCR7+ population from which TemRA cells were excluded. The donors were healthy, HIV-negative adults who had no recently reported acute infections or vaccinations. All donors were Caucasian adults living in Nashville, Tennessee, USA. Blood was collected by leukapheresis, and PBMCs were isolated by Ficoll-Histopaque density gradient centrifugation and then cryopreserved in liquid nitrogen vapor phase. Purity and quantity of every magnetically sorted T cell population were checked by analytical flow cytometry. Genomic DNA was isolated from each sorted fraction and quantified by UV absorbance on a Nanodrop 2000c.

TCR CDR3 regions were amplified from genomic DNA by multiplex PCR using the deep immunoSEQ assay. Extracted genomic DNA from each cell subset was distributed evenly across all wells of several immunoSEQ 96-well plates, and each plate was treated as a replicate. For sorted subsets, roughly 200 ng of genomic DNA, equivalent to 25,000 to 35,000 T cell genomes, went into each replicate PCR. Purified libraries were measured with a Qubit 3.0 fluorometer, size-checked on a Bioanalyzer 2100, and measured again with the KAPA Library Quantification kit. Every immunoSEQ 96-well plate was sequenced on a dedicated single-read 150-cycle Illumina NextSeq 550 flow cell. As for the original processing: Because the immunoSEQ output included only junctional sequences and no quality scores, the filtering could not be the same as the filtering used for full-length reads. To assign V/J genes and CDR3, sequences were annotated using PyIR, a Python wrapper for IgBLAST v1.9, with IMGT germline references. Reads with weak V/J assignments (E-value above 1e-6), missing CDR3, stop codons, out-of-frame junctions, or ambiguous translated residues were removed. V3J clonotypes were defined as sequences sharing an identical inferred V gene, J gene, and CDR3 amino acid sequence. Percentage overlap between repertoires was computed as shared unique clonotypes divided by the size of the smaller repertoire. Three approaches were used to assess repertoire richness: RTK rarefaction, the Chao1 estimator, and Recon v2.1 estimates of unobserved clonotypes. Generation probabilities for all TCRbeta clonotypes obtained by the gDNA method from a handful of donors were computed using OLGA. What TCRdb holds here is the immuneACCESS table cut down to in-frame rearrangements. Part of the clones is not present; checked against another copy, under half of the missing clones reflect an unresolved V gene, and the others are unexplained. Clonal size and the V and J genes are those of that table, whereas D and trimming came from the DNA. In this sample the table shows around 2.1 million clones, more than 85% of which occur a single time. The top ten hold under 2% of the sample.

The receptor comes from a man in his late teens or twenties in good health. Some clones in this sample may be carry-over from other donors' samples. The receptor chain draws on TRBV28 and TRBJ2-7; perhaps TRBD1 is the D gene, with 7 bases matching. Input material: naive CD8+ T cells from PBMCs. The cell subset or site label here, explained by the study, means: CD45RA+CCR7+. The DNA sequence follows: TGTGCCAGCAGTTTAATTTTCATTAAGGGGGGACAGACGGCCTCGTACGAGCAGTACTTC. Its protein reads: CASSLIFIKGGQTASYEQYF.